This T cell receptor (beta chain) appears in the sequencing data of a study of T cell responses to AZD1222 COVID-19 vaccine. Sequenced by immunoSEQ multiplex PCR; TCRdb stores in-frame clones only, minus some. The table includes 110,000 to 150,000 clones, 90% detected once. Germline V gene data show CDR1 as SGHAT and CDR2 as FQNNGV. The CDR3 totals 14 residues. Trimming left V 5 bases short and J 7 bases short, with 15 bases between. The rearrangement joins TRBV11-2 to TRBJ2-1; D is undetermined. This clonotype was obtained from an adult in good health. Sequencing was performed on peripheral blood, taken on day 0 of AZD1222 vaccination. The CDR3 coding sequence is TGTGCCAGCAGCCTCCAACTACGCACTAATGAGCAGTTCTTC. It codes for CASSLQLRTNEQFF.